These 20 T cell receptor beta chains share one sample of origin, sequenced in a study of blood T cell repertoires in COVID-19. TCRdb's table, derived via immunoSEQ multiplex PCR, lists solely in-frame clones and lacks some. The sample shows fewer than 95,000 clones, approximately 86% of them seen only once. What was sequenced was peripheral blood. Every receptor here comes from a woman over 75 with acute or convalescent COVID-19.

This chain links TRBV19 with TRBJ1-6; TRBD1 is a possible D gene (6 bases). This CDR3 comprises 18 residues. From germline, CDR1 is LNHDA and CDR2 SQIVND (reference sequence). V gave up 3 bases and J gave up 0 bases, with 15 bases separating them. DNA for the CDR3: TGTGCCAGTAGTATCGAACAGGGCTGGAGCTCCTATAATTCACCCCTCCACTTT. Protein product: CASSIEQGWSSYNSPLHF.

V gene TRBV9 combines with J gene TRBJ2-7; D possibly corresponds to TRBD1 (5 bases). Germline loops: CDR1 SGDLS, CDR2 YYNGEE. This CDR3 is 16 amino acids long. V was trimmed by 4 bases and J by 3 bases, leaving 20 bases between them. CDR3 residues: CASSPQGLVLNYEQYF. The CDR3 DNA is TGTGCCAGCAGCCCCCAGGGCCTAGTCTTAAACTACGAGCAGTACTTC.

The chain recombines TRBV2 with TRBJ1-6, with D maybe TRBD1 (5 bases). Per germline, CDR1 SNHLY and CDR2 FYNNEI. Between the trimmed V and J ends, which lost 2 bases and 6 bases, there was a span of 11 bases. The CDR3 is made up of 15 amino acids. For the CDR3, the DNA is TGTGCCAGCAGTGAAAGGGGCTCTCGTAATTCACCCCTCCACTTT. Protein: CASSERGSRNSPLHF.

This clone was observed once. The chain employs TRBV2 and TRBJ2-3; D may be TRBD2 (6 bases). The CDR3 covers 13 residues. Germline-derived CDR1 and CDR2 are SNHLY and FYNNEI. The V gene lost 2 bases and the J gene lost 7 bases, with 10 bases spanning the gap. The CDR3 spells CASSEKEGNTQYF. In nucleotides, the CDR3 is TGTGCCAGCAGTGAAAAGGAGGGAAATACGCAGTATTTT.

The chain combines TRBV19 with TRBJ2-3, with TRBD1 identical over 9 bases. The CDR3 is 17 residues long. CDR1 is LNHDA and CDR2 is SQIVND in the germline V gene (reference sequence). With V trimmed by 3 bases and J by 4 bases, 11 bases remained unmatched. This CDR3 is CASSMYTGQGLADTQYF. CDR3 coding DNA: TGTGCCAGTAGTATGTACACGGGACAGGGATTGGCAGATACGCAGTATTTT.

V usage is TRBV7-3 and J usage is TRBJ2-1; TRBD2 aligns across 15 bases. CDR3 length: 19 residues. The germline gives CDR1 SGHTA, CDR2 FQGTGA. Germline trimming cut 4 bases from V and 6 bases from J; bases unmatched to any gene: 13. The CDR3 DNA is TGTGCCAGCAGCTCCCAAAGGACACGGACTAGCGGGAGGGGCAATGAGCAGTTCTTC. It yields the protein CASSSQRTRTSGRGNEQFF.

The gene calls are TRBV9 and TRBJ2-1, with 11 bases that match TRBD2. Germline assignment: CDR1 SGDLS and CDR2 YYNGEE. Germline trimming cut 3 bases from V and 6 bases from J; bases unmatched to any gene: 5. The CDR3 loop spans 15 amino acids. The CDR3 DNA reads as TGTGCCAGCAGCGCCCTAGCGGGGGGCCTCAATGAGCAGTTCTTC. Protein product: CASSALAGGLNEQFF.

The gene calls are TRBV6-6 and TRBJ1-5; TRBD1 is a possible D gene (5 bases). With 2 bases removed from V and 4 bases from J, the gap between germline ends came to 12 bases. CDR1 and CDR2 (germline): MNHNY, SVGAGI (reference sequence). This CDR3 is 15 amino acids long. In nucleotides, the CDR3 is TGTGCCAGCAGTTACGCGGGACCCAGAAATCAGCCCCAGCATTTT. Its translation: CASSYAGPRNQPQHF.

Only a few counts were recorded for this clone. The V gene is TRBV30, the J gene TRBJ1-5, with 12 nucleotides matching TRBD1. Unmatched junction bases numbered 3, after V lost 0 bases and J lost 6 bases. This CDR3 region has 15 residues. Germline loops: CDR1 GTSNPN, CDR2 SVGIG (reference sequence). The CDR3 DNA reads TGTGCCTGGAGTGTGGGACAGGGGGCAAGTCAGCCCCAGCATTTT. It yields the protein CAWSVGQGASQPQHF.

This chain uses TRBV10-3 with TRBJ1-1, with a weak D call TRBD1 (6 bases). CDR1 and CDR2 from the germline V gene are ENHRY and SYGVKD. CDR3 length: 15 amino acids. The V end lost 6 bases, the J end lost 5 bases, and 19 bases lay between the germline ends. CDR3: CAIRDEEGGGTEAFF. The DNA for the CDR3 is TGTGCCATCAGGGATGAAGAAGGGGGAGGGACTGAAGCTTTCTTT.

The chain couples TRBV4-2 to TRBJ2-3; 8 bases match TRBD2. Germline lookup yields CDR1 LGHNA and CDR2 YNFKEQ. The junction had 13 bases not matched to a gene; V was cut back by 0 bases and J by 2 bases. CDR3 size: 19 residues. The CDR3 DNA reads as TGTGCCAGCAGCCAAGATCCCCCACATCGCGGGGGGCCCACAGATACGCAGTATTTT. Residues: CASSQDPPHRGGPTDTQYF.

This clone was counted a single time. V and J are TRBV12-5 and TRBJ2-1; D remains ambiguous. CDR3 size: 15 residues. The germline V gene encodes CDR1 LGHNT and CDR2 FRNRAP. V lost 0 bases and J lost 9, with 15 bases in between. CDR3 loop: CASGLVASLGGEQFF. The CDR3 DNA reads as TGTGCTAGTGGTTTGGTAGCGAGCCTCGGCGGTGAGCAGTTCTTC.

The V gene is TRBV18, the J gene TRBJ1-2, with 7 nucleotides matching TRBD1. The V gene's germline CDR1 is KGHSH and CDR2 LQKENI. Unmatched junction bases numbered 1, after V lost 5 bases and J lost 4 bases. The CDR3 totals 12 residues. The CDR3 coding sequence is TGTGCCAGCTCAGGGGACAGCTATGGCTACACCTTC. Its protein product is CASSGDSYGYTF. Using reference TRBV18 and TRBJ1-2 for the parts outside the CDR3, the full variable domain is NAGVMQNPRHLVRRRGQEARLRCSPMKGHSHVYWYRQLPEEGLKFMVYLQKENIIDESGMPKERFSAEFPKEGPSILRIQQVVRGDSAAYFCASSGDSYGYTFGSGTRLTVV.

CDR3 residues: CSVDRANTEAFF. For the CDR3, the DNA is TGCAGCGTTGACAGGGCCAACACTGAAGCTTTCTTT. The chain carries TRBV29-1 and TRBJ1-1; a possible D gene is TRBD1 (5 bases). The CDR3 is 12 amino acids. The V end lost 3 bases, the J end lost 2 bases, and 7 bases lay between the germline ends. Per the germline V gene, CDR1 is SQVTM and CDR2 is ANQGSEA.

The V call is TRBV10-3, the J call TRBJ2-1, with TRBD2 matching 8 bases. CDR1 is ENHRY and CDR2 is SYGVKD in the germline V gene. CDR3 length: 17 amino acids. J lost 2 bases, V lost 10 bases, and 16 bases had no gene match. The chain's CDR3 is CATGGAVQFDTYNEQFF. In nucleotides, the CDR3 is TGTGCCACGGGGGGGGCCGTGCAGTTCGATACCTACAATGAGCAGTTCTTC.

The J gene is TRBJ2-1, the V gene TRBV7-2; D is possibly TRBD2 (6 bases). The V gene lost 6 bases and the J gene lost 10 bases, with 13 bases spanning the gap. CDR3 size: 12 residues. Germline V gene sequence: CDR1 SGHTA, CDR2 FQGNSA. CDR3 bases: TGTGCCAGCAGTGCCCTCCGGGGGGAGCAGTTCTTC. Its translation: CASSALRGEQFF.

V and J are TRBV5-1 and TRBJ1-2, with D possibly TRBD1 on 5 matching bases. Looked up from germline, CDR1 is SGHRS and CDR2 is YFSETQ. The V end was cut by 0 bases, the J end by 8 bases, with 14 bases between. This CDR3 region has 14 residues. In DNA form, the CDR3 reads TGCGCCAGCAGCTTGGGAGACAGTACCAAGGGCTACACCTTC. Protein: CASSLGDSTKGYTF.

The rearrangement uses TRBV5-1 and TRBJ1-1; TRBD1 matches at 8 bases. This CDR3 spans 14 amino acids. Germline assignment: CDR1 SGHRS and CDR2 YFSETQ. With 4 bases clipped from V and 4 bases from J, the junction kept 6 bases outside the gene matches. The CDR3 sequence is CASSDQGAGTEAFF. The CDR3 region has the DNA TGCGCCAGCAGCGACCAGGGGGCTGGCACTGAAGCTTTCTTT.

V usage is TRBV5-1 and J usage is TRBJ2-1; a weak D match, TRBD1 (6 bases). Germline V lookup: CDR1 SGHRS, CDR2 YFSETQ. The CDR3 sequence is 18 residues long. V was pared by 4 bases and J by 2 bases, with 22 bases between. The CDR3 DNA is TGCGCCAGCAGCCTCGATTCCCTACAGGGATCCCCCTACAATGAGCAGTTCTTC. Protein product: CASSLDSLQGSPYNEQFF.

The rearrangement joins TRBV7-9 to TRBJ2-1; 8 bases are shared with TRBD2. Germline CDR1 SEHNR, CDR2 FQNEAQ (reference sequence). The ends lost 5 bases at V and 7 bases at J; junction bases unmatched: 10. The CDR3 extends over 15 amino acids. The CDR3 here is CASSPPRGAGNEQFF. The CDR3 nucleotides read TGTGCCAGCAGCCCACCGCGGGGGGCGGGGAATGAGCAGTTCTTC.